These 18 T cell receptor beta chains were all obtained from the same sample, sequenced in a study of blood T cell repertoires in COVID-19. Sequenced by immunoSEQ multiplex PCR; TCRdb stores in-frame clones only, minus some. The data contain roughly 160,000 clones, about 85% of them singletons. The specimen was peripheral blood. The receptors were sampled from a man younger than 35 with acute or convalescent COVID-19.

The V call is TRBV5-1, the J call TRBJ1-6; D unresolved. Looked up from germline, CDR1 is SGHRS and CDR2 is YFSETQ. V dropped 3 bases and J dropped 6 bases, with 13 bases sitting between them. The length of the CDR3 is 15 residues. CDR3 bases: TGCGCCAGCAGCTGGGGAGGAGCAACTAATTCACCCCTCCACTTT. Its protein product is CASSWGGATNSPLHF.

This chain connects TRBV10-3 to TRBJ1-6; no firm D call. Trimming stripped 0 bases from V and 3 bases from J, with 6 bases between. The germline V gene encodes CDR1 ENHRY and CDR2 SYGVKD. This CDR3 has 15 residues. The CDR3 nucleotides read TGTGCCATCAGTGAGTCAGGGAGCTATAATTCACCCCTCCACTTT. Protein: CAISESGSYNSPLHF.

This chain connects TRBV7-8 to TRBJ1-2; TRBD1 matches at 7 bases. Germline V gives CDR1 SGHVS, CDR2 FQNEAQ. The junction had 19 bases not matched to a gene; V was cut back by 5 bases and J by 4 bases. The CDR3 loop spans 18 amino acids. The CDR3 DNA follows: TGTGCCAGCAGCCCGCGACTAACCGGGACAGCTTCCCGCTATGGCTACACCTTC. This gives the protein CASSPRLTGTASRYGYTF. Based on the CDR3 plus reference TRBV7-8 and TRBJ1-2, the full variable domain is GAGVSQSPRYKVAKRGQDVALRCDPISGHVSLFWYQQALGQGPEFLTYFQNEAQLDKSGLPSDRFFAERPEGSVSTLKIQRTQQEDSAVYLCASSPRLTGTASRYGYTFGSGTRLTVV.

This chain connects TRBV10-2 to TRBJ2-3; 11 nucleotides line up with TRBD2. The germline V gene has CDR1 WSHSY and CDR2 SAAADI. V dropped 7 bases and J dropped 2; count of bases not matched to a gene: 8. The CDR3 has 16 residues. In DNA form, the CDR3 reads TGCGCCAGCACCAGACTAGCGGGGCCCTCCACAGATACGCAGTATTTT. As protein: CASTRLAGPSTDTQYF.

The V gene is TRBV5-4, the J gene TRBJ2-1; 9 nucleotides agree with TRBD2. The CDR3 has 15 amino acids. The V gene end was trimmed by 4 bases and the J gene end by 3 bases; junction bases not matched to a gene: 5. Germline V gives CDR1 SGHNT, CDR2 YYREEE (reference sequence). The CDR3 region is CASSPTSGGYNEQFF. CDR3 DNA sequence: TGTGCCAGCAGCCCGACTAGCGGAGGCTACAATGAGCAGTTCTTC.

The chain joins TRBV6-4 to TRBJ2-2, with unresolved D. V was trimmed by 0 bases and J by 5 bases, leaving 4 bases between them. CDR3 length: 13 residues. The germline V gene has CDR1 MRHNA and CDR2 SNTAGT. The DNA for the CDR3 is TGTGCCAGCAGTGACTCGAGTACCGGGGAGCTGTTTTTT. This encodes CASSDSSTGELFF.

This chain connects TRBV18 to TRBJ1-1; D is ambiguous. Trimming shortened V by 0 bases and J by 6 bases, and 8 bases separated the two germline ends. This CDR3 contains 13 residues. Germline V gene lookup returns CDR1 KGHSH and CDR2 LQKENI. CDR3 DNA: TGTGCCAGCTCACCACCTGTGGCGGCTGAAGCTTTCTTT. Translating it yields CASSPPVAAEAFF.

The chain uses TRBV7-9 and TRBJ1-2, with 9 bases matching TRBD1. This CDR3 is 17 amino acids long. V shed 1 base, J shed 13 bases, and the junction held 19 bases outside the gene matches. From germline, CDR1 is SEHNR and CDR2 FQNEAQ (reference sequence). The CDR3 sequence is CASSLGLYRGLLSPCTF. CDR3 in DNA: TGTGCCAGCAGCTTAGGGCTGTACAGGGGGCTTCTGTCTCCTTGCACCTTC. The full variable domain, in which reference TRBV7-9 and TRBJ1-2 provide the parts outside the CDR3, is DTGVSQNPRHKITKRGQNVTFRCDPISEHNRLYWYRQTLGQGPEFLTYFQNEAQLEKSRLLSDRFSAERPKGSFSTLEIQRTEQGDSAMYLCASSLGLYRGLLSPCTFGSGTRLTVV.

DNA of the CDR3: TGTGCCACCAGTGTAGCCGGGACAGGGGGGGATGAGCAGTTCTTC. It specifies CATSVAGTGGDEQFF. The chain carries TRBV24-1 and TRBJ2-1, with 11 positions matching TRBD1. The CDR3 is made up of 15 amino acids. With 5 bases clipped from V and 8 bases from J, the junction kept 7 bases outside the gene matches. Germline lookup yields CDR1 KGHDR and CDR2 SFDVKD.

The chain recombines TRBV7-8 with TRBJ2-7; 13 bases match TRBD2. Germline trimming cut 1 base from V and 1 base from J; bases unmatched to any gene: 4. The germline CDR1 and CDR2 sequences are SGHVS and FQNEAQ. The CDR3 is made up of 17 amino acids. CDR3 nucleotides: TGTGCCAGCAGCTTAGGAGGGGGACTAGCGGGGTCCTACGAGCAGTACGTC. It translates to CASSLGGGLAGSYEQYV.

The rearrangement joins TRBV24-1 to TRBJ2-2, with TRBD2 as a possible D gene (6 bases). Between the trimmed V and J ends, which lost 6 bases and 3 bases, there was a span of 10 bases. The CDR3 is made up of 14 amino acids. Germline V gene data show CDR1 as KGHDR and CDR2 as SFDVKD. CDR3 sequence: CATSPWGDTGELFF. CDR3 nucleotide sequence: TGTGCCACCAGTCCCTGGGGGGACACCGGGGAGCTGTTTTTT.

The gene calls are TRBV7-2 and TRBJ1-1; D is unresolved. The V end was cut by 2 bases, the J end by 1 base, with 11 bases between. From germline, CDR1 is SGHTA and CDR2 FQGNSA. This CDR3 region has 15 residues. Here the CDR3 DNA reads TGTGCCAGCAGCTTATTTCAGGTCGGGAACACTGAAGCTTTCTTT. Its protein is CASSLFQVGNTEAFF.

The gene calls are TRBV7-2 and TRBJ1-2, with D maybe TRBD1 (5 bases). CDR1 and CDR2 from the germline V gene are SGHTA and FQGNSA. The CDR3 extends over 15 amino acids. Trimming removed 1 base from V and 5 bases from J, with 14 bases in between. The CDR3 sequence is CASSLVQAGRYGYTF. Here the CDR3 DNA reads TGTGCCAGCAGCTTAGTTCAGGCAGGGCGATATGGCTACACCTTC.

In its sample, this clone was seen once. The chain recombines TRBV5-5 with TRBJ2-2; 9 bases match TRBD2. Germline V gene lookup returns CDR1 SGHKS and CDR2 YYEKEE (reference sequence). The CDR3 sequence is 16 residues long. J gave up 8 bases and V 4 bases, and 12 bases lay outside the gene matches. The CDR3 protein is CASSQTLAGPVGELFF. DNA for the CDR3: TGTGCCAGCAGCCAAACGCTAGCGGGGCCCGTTGGGGAGCTGTTTTTT.

The chain joins TRBV5-1 to TRBJ1-1; maybe TRBD1 (6 bases). V was shortened by 2 bases and J by 6 bases, with 14 bases between the two germline ends. This CDR3 has 14 amino acids. Germline lookup yields CDR1 SGHRS and CDR2 YFSETQ. The CDR3 bases are TGCGCCAGCAGCTTACCAACAGGGATGGCTGAAGCTTTCTTT. Translated: CASSLPTGMAEAFF.

The chain recombines TRBV4-1 with TRBJ1-3; D not certain. Trimming took off 0 bases at V and 5 bases at J, with 8 bases between the two ends. The V gene's germline CDR1 is MGHRA and CDR2 YSYEKL. This CDR3 contains 14 residues. CDR3 region: CASSQELNRNTIYF. The CDR3 nucleotides read TGCGCCAGCAGCCAAGAATTAAACAGAAACACCATATATTTT.

A single count supports this clone. The chain has TRBV30 and TRBJ1-5; no reliable D call. The CDR3 extends over 13 amino acids. Germline V gives CDR1 GTSNPN, CDR2 SVGIG (reference sequence). Trimming removed 0 bases from V and 7 bases from J, with 10 bases in between. The CDR3 protein is CAWSVHREQPQHF. CDR3 bases: TGTGCCTGGAGTGTACACCGGGAGCAGCCCCAGCATTTT.

This clone was counted once. This chain links TRBV4-2 with TRBJ2-1; 9 bases are shared with TRBD2. The CDR3 totals 15 residues. Germline V gene sequence: CDR1 LGHNA, CDR2 YNFKEQ. Unmatched junction bases numbered 1, after V lost 0 bases and J lost 4 bases. The CDR3 loop reads CASSQDLAGYNEQFF. For the CDR3, the DNA is TGTGCCAGCAGCCAAGACCTAGCGGGGTACAATGAGCAGTTCTTC.